This section outlines one T cell receptor beta chain sequence together with its context. The record originates from a study of blood T cells in healthy people across ages. CDR1 is MNHEY and CDR2 is SMNVEV in the germline V gene (reference sequence). This CDR3 has 15 amino acids. Primed by a sample-barcoded 5' primer and a J-beta primer mix, a second PCR proceeded for about 7 to 12 cycles. TCRdb fed the 5' RACE reads into MiXCR, producing one record per CDR3 protein. The sample consists of some 900,000 distinct CDR3 sequences, roughly 43% of them appearing once. This sequence originates from a man aged 30-40 years in good health. V and J are TRBV27 and TRBJ2-4, with unresolved D. The J call could be wrong; TRBJ2-7 is a better fit for the DNA end. Sequencing was done on a sample of blood. CDR3 nucleotides: TGTGCCAGCAGTTTAAGGTCAGGTATGAGCTACGAGCAGTACTTC. It codes for CASSLRSGMSYEQYF.